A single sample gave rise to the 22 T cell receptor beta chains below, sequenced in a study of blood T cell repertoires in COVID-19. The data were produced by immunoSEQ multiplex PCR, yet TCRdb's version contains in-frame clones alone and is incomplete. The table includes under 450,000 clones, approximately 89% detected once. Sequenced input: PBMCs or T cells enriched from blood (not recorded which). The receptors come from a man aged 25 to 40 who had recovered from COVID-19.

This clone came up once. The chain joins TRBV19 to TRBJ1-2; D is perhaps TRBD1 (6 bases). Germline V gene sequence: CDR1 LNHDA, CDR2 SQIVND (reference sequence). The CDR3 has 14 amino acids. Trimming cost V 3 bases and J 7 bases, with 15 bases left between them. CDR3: CASSITGLDGGYTF. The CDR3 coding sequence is TGTGCCAGTAGTATTACAGGGTTAGACGGTGGCTACACCTTC.

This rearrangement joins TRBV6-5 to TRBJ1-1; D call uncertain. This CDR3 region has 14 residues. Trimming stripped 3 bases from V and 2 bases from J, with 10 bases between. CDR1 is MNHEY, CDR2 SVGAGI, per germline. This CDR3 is CASSYQTTNTEAFF. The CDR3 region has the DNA TGTGCCAGCAGTTATCAGACAACCAACACTGAAGCTTTCTTT.

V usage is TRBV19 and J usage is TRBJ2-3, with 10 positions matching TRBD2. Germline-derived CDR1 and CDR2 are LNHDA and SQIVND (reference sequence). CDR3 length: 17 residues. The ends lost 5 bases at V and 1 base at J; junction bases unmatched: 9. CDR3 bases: TGTGCCAGTAGTTCCCCCCCCGGGACTAGCGGCACAGATACGCAGTATTTT. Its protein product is CASSSPPGTSGTDTQYF. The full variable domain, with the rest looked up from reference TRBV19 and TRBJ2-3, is DGGITQSPKYLFRKEGQNVTLSCEQNLNHDAMYWYRQDPGQGLRLIYYSQIVNDFQKGDIAEGYSVSREKKESFPLTVTSAQKNPTAFYLCASSSPPGTSGTDTQYFGPGTRLTVL.

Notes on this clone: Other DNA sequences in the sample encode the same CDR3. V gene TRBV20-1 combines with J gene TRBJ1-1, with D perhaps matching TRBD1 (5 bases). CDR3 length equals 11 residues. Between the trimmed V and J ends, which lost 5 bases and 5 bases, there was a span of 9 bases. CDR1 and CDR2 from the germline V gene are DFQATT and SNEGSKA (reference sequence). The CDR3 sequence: CSAGGRTEAFF. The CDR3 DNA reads TGCAGTGCTGGGGGGAGAACTGAAGCTTTCTTT.

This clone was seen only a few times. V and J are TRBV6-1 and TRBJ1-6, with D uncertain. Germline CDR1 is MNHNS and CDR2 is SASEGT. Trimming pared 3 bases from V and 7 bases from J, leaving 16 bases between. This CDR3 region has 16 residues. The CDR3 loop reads CASSDPQKTFNSPLHF. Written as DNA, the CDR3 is TGTGCCAGCAGTGACCCTCAGAAAACCTTCAATTCACCCCTCCACTTT.

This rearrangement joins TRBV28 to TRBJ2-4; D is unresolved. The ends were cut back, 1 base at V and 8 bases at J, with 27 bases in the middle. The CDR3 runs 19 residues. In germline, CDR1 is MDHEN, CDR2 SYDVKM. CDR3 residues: CASSLFLRRGGTLSDIQYF. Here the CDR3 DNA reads TGTGCCAGCAGTTTATTTCTGCGTCGAGGTGGAACTTTATCGGACATTCAGTACTTC.

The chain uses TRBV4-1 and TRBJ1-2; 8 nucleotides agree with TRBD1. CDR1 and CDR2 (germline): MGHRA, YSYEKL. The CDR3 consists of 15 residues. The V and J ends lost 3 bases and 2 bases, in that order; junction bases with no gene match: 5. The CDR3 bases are TGCGCCAGCAGCCAGGACAGGGATGTGAACTATGGCTACACCTTC. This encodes CASSQDRDVNYGYTF.

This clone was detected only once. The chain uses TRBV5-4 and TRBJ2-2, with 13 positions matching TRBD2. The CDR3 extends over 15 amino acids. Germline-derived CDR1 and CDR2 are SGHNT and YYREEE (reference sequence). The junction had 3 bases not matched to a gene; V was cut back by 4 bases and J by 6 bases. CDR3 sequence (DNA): TGTGCCAGCAGCCTTACTAGCGGGGGGGCCGGGGAGCTGTTTTTT. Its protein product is CASSLTSGGAGELFF.

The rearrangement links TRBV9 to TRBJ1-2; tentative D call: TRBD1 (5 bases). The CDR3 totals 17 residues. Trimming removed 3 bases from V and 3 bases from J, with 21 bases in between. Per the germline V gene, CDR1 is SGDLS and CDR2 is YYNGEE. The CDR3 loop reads CASSAFSQGSKYYGYTF. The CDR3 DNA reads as TGTGCCAGCAGCGCCTTTTCTCAGGGCTCCAAGTACTATGGCTACACCTTC.

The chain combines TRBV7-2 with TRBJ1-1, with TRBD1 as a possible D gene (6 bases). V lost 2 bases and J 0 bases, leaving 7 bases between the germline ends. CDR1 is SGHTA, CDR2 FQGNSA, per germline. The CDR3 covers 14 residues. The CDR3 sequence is CASSLQGLNTEAFF. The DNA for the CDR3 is TGTGCCAGCAGCTTACAGGGGCTGAACACTGAAGCTTTCTTT.

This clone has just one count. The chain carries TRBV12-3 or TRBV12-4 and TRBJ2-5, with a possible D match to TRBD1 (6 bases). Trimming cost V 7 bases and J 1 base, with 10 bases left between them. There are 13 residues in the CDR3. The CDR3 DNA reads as TGTGCCAGCAACGTACAGGGCCAAGAGACCCAGTACTTC. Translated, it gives CASNVQGQETQYF.

CDR3 in amino acids: CASSFEGITDTQYF. The CDR3 DNA reads TGTGCCAGCAGCTTTGAGGGAATCACAGATACGCAGTATTTT. The genes are TRBV7-9 and TRBJ2-3, with D tentatively TRBD2 (5 bases). V dropped 3 bases and J dropped 2 bases, with 9 bases sitting between them. CDR1 and CDR2 from the germline V gene are SEHNR and FQNEAQ (reference sequence). The CDR3 sequence is 14 residues long. Full variable domain (missing parts from reference TRBV7-9 and TRBJ2-3): DTGVSQNPRHKITKRGQNVTFRCDPISEHNRLYWYRQTLGQGPEFLTYFQNEAQLEKSRLLSDRFSAERPKGSFSTLEIQRTEQGDSAMYLCASSFEGITDTQYFGPGTRLTVL.

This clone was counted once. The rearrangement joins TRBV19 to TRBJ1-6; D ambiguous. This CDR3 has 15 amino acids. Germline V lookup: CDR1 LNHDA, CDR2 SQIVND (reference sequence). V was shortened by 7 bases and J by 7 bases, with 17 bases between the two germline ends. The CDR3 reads CASTIPGEGNSPLHF. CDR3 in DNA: TGTGCCAGTACCATACCGGGAGAAGGAAATTCACCCCTCCACTTT.

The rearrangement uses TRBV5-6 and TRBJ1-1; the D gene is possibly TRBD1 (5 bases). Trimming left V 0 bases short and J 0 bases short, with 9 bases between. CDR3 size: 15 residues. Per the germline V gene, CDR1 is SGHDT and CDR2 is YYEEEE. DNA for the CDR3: TGTGCCAGCAGCTTGGAAAGGGGATTGAACACTGAAGCTTTCTTT. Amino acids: CASSLERGLNTEAFF. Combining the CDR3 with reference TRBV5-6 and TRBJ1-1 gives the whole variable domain DAGVTQSPTHLIKTRGQQVTLRCSPKSGHDTVSWYQQALGQGPQFIFQYYEEEERQRGNFPDRFSGHQFPNYSSELNVNALLLGDSALYLCASSLERGLNTEAFFGQGTRLTVV.

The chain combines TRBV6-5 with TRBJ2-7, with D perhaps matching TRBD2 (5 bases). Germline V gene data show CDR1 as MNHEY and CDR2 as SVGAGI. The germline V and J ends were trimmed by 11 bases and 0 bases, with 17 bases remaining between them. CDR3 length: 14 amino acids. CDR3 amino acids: CAGRQRGNSYEQYF. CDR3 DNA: TGTGCCGGCCGCCAGCGAGGGAACTCCTACGAGCAGTACTTC.

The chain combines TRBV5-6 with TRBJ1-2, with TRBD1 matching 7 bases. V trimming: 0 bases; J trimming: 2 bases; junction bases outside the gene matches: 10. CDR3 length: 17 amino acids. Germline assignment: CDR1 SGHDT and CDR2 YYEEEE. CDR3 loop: CASSLEISTGDNYGYTF. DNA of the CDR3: TGTGCCAGCAGCTTGGAAATCTCTACAGGGGACAACTATGGCTACACCTTC. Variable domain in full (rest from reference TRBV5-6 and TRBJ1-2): DAGVTQSPTHLIKTRGQQVTLRCSPKSGHDTVSWYQQALGQGPQFIFQYYEEEERQRGNFPDRFSGHQFPNYSSELNVNALLLGDSALYLCASSLEISTGDNYGYTFGSGTRLTVV.

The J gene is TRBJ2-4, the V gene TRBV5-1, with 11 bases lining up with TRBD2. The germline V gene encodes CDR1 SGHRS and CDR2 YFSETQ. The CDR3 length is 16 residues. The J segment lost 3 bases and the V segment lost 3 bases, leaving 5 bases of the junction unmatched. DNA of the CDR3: TGCGCCAGCAGCTGGACTAGCGGGCAAAACAAAAACATTCAGTACTTC. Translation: CASSWTSGQNKNIQYF. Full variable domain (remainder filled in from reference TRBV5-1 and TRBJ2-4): KAGVTQTPRYLIKTRGQQVTLSCSPISGHRSVSWYQQTPGQGLQFLFEYFSETQRNKGNFPGRFSGRQFSNSRSEMNVSTLELGDSALYLCASSWTSGQNKNIQYFGAGTRLSVL.

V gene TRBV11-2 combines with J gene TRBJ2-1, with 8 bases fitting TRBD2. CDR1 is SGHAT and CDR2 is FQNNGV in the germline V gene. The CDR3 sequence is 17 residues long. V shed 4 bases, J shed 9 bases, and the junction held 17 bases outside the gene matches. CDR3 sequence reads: CASSSGRTGTRRSEQFF. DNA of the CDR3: TGTGCCAGCAGCTCAGGAAGGACCGGGACTAGACGCAGTGAGCAGTTCTTC.

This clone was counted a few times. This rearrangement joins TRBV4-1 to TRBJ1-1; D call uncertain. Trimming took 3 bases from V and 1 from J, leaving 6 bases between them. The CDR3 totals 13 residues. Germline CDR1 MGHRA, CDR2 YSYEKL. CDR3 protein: CASSQSSNTEAFF. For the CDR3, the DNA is TGCGCCAGCAGCCAGTCCTCGAACACTGAAGCTTTCTTT.

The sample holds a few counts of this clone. In nucleotides, the CDR3 is TGCGCCAGCAGCGACAGGGGAACAGATACGCAGTATTTT. Protein product: CASSDRGTDTQYF. The rearrangement links TRBV5-1 to TRBJ2-3, with 8 positions matching TRBD1. The CDR3 spans 13 residues. The germline V gene has CDR1 SGHRS and CDR2 YFSETQ. V lost 4 bases and J lost 3; bases outside the gene matches: 1.

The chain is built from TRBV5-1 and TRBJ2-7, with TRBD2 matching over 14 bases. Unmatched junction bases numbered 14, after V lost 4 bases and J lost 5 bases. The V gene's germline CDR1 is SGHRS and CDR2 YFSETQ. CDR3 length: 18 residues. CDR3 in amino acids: CASSREGTRLAGGNEQYF. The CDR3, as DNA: TGCGCCAGCAGCCGAGAGGGTACCCGACTAGCGGGGGGGAACGAGCAGTACTTC.

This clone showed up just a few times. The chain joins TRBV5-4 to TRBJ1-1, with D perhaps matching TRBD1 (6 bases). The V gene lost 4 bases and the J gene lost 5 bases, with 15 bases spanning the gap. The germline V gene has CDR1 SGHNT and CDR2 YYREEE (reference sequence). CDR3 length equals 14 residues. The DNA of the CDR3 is TGTGCCAGCAGCCCAGGGGCCCTCAGGACTGAAGCTTTCTTT. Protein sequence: CASSPGALRTEAFF.